This entry features one T cell receptor (beta chain) sequence. The sample is drawn from a study of blood T cell repertoires in COVID-19. Study as a whole: The United States, Italy and Spain were the sources of the acute and convalescent COVID-19 samples. T cells, B-cell-depleted T cells, or PBMCs supplied cDNA or gDNA.

As handled by the study authors: Nucleated cell number was recorded as an estimate derived from reference gene primer amplification. The table came from immunoSEQ multiplex PCR; TCRdb's copy has only in-frame clones and leaves some out. The V and J calls and clone size are taken from that table; D and trimming were inferred from the DNA. In the table there are a few hundred thousand clones, around 87% of which are singletons. V shed 6 bases and J shed 6 bases, with 9 bases lying between them. The germline gives CDR1 SGHTA, CDR2 FQGNSA. The CDR3 extends over 12 amino acids. V usage is TRBV7-2 and J usage is TRBJ2-4; D might be TRBD2 (6 bases). This clonotype was sampled from a woman aged 45-65 years who had recovered from COVID-19. Sequenced sample: peripheral blood. CDR3 sequence (DNA): TGTGCCAGCAGACGGGACTCAAACATTCAGTACTTC. This translates into CASRRDSNIQYF.